The rows below give T cell receptor beta chains drawn from one sample of a study of T cells after yellow fever vaccination. TCRdb passed the 5' RACE reads through MiXCR, listing each CDR3 protein once. The data contain about 110,000 distinct CDR3 sequences, roughly 8.9% of them singletons. Sequencing used CD8+ T cells sorted from PBMCs, obtained 45 days after the yellow fever booster vaccination. The origin of the receptors is a man younger than 40 who received the YFV17D yellow fever vaccine. Both conserved end residues are part of each CDR3. The D gene is left open where the match is weak. Size tells how often a clone was seen (once, few, many) or the class of an expanded clone, and some rows leave it out.

clone_size	v_call	d_call	j_call	cdr3_nt	cdr3_aa
-	TRBV19	TRBD1	TRBJ2-1	TGTGCCAGTAGTATCGGTTGGACAGGGGTGGATGAGCAGTTCTTC	CASSIGWTGVDEQFF
many	TRBV7-2	-	TRBJ2-1	TGTGCCAGCAGCGACCTTGTTAGCTCCTACAATGAGCAGTTCTTC	CASSDLVSSYNEQFF
few	TRBV9	-	TRBJ2-2	TGTGCCAGCAGCGCAGGGGCCGGGGAGCTGTTTTTT	CASSAGAGELFF
few	TRBV18	TRBD1	TRBJ1-1	TGTGCCAGCTCACCAGCGGAGGACAGGGGTTGGGACACTGAAGCTTTCTTT	CASSPAEDRGWDTEAFF
many	TRBV20-1	-	TRBJ2-1	TGCAGTGCCCCGTTGGGACGTGAGCAGTTCTTC	CSAPLGREQFF
many	TRBV2	-	TRBJ2-7	TGTGCCAGCAGAGGACAGCATGTGTACTTC	CASRGQHVYF
many	TRBV7-2	-	TRBJ2-7	TGTGCCAGCAGCCCTTCTGAGTACGAGCAGTACTTC	CASSPSEYEQYF
many	TRBV2	-	TRBJ2-1	TGTGCCAGCAGTGAAACATACTACAATGAGCAGTTCTTC	CASSETYYNEQFF
-	TRBV15	TRBD1	TRBJ1-2	TGTGCCACCAGCAGAGATCGACAGGGGAATGGCTACACCTTC	CATSRDRQGNGYTF
-	TRBV5-1	TRBD2	TRBJ2-1	TGCGCCAGCAGCCCGCCGCTAGCGGGAGGCCTGGATGAGCAGTTCTTC	CASSPPLAGGLDEQFF
few	TRBV18	TRBD2	TRBJ2-7	TGTGCCAGCTCCCAACTAGCGGGAGGGCCCGGCGAGCAGTACTTC	CASSQLAGGPGEQYF
many	TRBV9	TRBD1	TRBJ1-1	TGTGCCAGCAGCGGACAGGGAGGGAGACCTGAAGCTTTCTTT	CASSGQGGRPEAFF
many	TRBV24-1	-	TRBJ2-2	TGTGCCACCAGTGATACGTACACCGGGGAGCTGTTTTTT	CATSDTYTGELFF
many	TRBV15	TRBD2	TRBJ2-3	TGTGCCACCAGCAGAGATTGGGTAGGGACTAGCGGGAGTCTCGATACGCAGTATTTT	CATSRDWVGTSGSLDTQYF
-	TRBV11-2	TRBD2	TRBJ2-5	TGTGCCAGCAATCCCCTTTTTTTGAGCGGGAGGGCCTATGAGACCCAGTACTTC	CASNPLFLSGRAYETQYF
many	TRBV29-1	TRBD2	TRBJ2-6	TGCAGCGTCTTAGCGGGAGGCCTCTCTGGGGCCAACGTCCTGACTTTC	CSVLAGGLSGANVLTF
many	TRBV7-8	-	TRBJ2-2	TGTGCCAGCAGTCGGGTTCTAGCGAACACCGGGGAGCTGTTTTTT	CASSRVLANTGELFF
many	TRBV11-2	-	TRBJ2-7	TGTGCCAGCAGCTTAGACGTCCAAGATAGACGCCATCGCGAGCAGTACTTC	CASSLDVQDRRHREQYF
many	TRBV20-1	-	TRBJ1-1	TGCAGTGCAGAACATACGGGGAACACTGAAGCTTTCTTT	CSAEHTGNTEAFF
many	TRBV9	TRBD2	TRBJ2-7	TGTGCCAGCAGCCCCTGGACTAGCGGGAGTAGTGAGCAGTACTTC	CASSPWTSGSSEQYF
many	TRBV7-2	-	TRBJ2-1	TGTGCCAGCAGCTTCAGCGGTTCCTACAATGAGCAGTTCTTC	CASSFSGSYNEQFF
-	TRBV4-1	-	TRBJ2-1	TGCGCCAGCAGCCAAGGGAGCTTCGAGGAGCAGTTCTTC	CASSQGSFEEQFF
many	TRBV29-1	TRBD2	TRBJ2-1	TGCAGCGTCGAAACTAGCGGGGTGGGCAATGAGCAGTTCTTC	CSVETSGVGNEQFF
few	TRBV12-3/TRBV12-4	-	TRBJ1-4	TGTGCCAGCAGTTTATGGGGCGGGGAAAAACTGTTTTTT	CASSLWGGEKLFF
many	TRBV7-9	TRBD2	TRBJ2-7	TGTGCCTTAACTAGCGGGAGCACCTACGAGCAGTACTTC	CALTSGSTYEQYF
many	TRBV25-1	-	TRBJ1-1	TGTGCCAGCAGTGAAGACCTGGGGGTGGACATAGAAGCTTTCTTT	CASSEDLGVDIEAFF
few	TRBV19	-	TRBJ2-1	TGTGCCAGTAGTATAGGCAGTGGCAATGAGCAGTTCTTC	CASSIGSGNEQFF
many	TRBV27	-	TRBJ1-1	TGTGCCAGCAGTTTATGGGGGGAGACGAAGCTTACCACTGAAGCTTTCTTT	CASSLWGETKLTTEAFF
many	TRBV12-3/TRBV12-4	-	TRBJ2-5	TGTGCCAGCAGCCTTGTGGGGGCAGAGACCCAGTACTTC	CASSLVGAETQYF
many	TRBV5-1	-	TRBJ2-1	TGCGCCAGCAGCTTGGTAGGGTCCAATGAGCAGTTCTTC	CASSLVGSNEQFF
many	TRBV7-6	TRBD2	TRBJ2-5	TGTGCCAGCAGGCCGATAGAAGGGCTAGCGGGACACTTACAAGAGACCCAGTACTTC	CASRPIEGLAGHLQETQYF
many	TRBV6-5	-	TRBJ2-3	TGTGCCAGCAGTTACGGGAACTACTTCCCAGATACGCAGTATTTT	CASSYGNYFPDTQYF
-	TRBV29-1	-	TRBJ2-3	TGCAGCGTCCACGTGGGAGATACGCAGTATTTT	CSVHVGDTQYF
many	TRBV29-1	-	TRBJ2-1	TGCAGCGTTCATTACAATGAGCAGTTCTTC	CSVHYNEQFF
many	TRBV9	TRBD1	TRBJ2-2	TGTGCCAGCAGCGTAGCTCGGACAGGGGGTACCGGGGAGCTGTTTTTT	CASSVARTGGTGELFF
-	TRBV5-6	TRBD1	TRBJ2-1	TGTGCCAGCAGCCCGGGACAGTTTACCAATGAGCAGTTCTTC	CASSPGQFTNEQFF
many	TRBV18	-	TRBJ2-7	TGTGCCAGCTCACCTAAGACAGACCTCTCCTACGAGCAGTACTTC	CASSPKTDLSYEQYF
many	TRBV7-6	TRBD1	TRBJ2-3	TGTGCCAGCAGCTTAGAAGACAGGGTCGGAACAGATACGCAGTATTTT	CASSLEDRVGTDTQYF
many	TRBV4-3	-	TRBJ2-2	TGCGCCAGCAGCCAAGATGGGGGGACCGGGGAGCTGTTTTTT	CASSQDGGTGELFF
many	TRBV13	-	TRBJ1-1	TGTGCCAGCAGCTTAGGCGGGACCACTGAAGCTTTCTTT	CASSLGGTTEAFF
many	TRBV9	-	TRBJ2-2	TGTGCCAGCAGATCGGGCGTGGACACCGGGGAGCTGTTTTTT	CASRSGVDTGELFF
many	TRBV10-3	-	TRBJ2-5	TGTGCCATCAGTGAGTCATTAGGAGCCCAAGAGACCCAGTACTTC	CAISESLGAQETQYF
few	TRBV9	TRBD1	TRBJ1-2	TGTGCCAGCAGTCAGATGGGACAGGGGGTCTATGGCTACACCTTC	CASSQMGQGVYGYTF
few	TRBV13	TRBD1	TRBJ1-2	TGTGCCAGCAGCTTAGTGGGACAGCCCCACTATGGCTACACCTTC	CASSLVGQPHYGYTF
many	TRBV15	TRBD1	TRBJ2-7	TGTGCCACCAGCAGAGATGTACAGGGGGCGCCTGAGCAGTACTTC	CATSRDVQGAPEQYF
many	TRBV7-9	TRBD1	TRBJ2-7	TGTGCCAGCAGAGCTTTCGAGACAGGGTCTTACGAGCAGTACTTC	CASRAFETGSYEQYF
many	TRBV25-1	TRBD2	TRBJ2-3	TGTGCCAGCACCGGACTAGCGGGAGGGTCGCAGTATTTT	CASTGLAGGSQYF